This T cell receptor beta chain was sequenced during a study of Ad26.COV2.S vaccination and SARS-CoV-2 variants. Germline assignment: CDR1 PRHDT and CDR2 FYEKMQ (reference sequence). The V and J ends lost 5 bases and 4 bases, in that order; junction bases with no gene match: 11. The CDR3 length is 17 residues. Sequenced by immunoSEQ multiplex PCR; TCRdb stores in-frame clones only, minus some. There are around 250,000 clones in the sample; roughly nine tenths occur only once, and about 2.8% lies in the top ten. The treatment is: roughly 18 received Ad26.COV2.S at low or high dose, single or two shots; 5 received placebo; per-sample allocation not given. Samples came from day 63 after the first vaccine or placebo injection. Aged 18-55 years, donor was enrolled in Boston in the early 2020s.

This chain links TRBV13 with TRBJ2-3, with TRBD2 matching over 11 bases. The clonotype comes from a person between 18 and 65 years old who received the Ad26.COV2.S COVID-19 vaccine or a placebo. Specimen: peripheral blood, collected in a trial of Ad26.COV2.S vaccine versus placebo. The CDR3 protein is CASSLGTSGTSADTQYF. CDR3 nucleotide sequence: TGTGCCAGCAGCCTGGGGACTAGCGGTACTTCGGCAGATACGCAGTATTTT.